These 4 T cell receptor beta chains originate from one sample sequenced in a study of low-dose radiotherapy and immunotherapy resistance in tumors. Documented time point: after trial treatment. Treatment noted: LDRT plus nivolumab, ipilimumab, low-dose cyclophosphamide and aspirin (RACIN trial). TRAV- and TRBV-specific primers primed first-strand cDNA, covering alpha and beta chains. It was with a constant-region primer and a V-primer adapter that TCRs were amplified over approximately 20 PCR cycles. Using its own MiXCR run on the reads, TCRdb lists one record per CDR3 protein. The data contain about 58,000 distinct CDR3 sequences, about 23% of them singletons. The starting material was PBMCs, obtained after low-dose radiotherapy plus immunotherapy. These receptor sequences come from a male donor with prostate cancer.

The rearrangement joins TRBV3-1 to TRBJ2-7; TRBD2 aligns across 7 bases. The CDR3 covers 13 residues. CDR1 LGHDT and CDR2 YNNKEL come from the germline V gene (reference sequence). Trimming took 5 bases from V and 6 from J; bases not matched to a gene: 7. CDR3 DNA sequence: TGTGCCAGCAGCGTCATTCGGGGGGTCGAGCAGTACTTC. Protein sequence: CASSVIRGVEQYF.

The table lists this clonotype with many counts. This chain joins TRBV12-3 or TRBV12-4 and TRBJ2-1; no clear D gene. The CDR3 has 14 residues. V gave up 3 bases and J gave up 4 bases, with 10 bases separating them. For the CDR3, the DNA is TGTGCCAGCAGTTTCGCGACAATATACAATGAGCAGTTCTTC. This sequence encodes CASSFATIYNEQFF.

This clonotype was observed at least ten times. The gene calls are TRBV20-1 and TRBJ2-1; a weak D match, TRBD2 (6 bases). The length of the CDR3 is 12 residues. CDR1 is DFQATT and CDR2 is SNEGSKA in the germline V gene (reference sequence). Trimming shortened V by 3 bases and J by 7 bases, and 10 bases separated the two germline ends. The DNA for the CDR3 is TGCAGTGCTAGGTTCGGGGGAAATGAGCAGTTCTTC. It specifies CSARFGGNEQFF.

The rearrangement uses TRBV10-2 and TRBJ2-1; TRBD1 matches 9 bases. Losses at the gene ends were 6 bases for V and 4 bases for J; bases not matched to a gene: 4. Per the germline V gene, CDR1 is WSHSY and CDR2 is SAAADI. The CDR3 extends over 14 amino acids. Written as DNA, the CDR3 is TGCGCCAGCAGGGGGGACAGGGATTACAATGAGCAGTTCTTC. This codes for CASRGDRDYNEQFF.